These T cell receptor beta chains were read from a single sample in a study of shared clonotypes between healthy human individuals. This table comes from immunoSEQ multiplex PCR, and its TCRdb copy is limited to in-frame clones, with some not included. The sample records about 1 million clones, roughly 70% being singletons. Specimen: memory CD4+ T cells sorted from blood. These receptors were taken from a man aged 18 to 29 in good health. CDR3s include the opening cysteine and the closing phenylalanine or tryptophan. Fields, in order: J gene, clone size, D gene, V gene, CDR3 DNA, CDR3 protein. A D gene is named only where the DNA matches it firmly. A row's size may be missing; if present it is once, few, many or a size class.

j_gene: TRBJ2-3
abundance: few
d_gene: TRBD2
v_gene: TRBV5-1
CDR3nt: TGCGCCAGCAGCTGGCAGGGACTAGATGATGCAGATACGCAGTATTTT
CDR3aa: CASSWQGLDDADTQYF

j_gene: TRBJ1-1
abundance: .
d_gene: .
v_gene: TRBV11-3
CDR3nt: TGTGCCAGCAGCTTATCGCAGGTCTCTGAAGCTTTCTTT
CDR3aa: CASSLSQVSEAFF

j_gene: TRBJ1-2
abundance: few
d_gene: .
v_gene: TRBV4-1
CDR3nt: TGCGCCAGCAGCCGTTTCTATGGCTACACCTTC
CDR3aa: CASSRFYGYTF

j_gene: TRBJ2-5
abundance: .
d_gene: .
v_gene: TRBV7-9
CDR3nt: TGTGCCAGCAGCCGATGGGACACCCAAGAGACCCAGTACTTC
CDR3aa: CASSRWDTQETQYF

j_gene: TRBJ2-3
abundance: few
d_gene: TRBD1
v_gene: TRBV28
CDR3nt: TGTGCCAGCAGTTCCTATGACAGGGCCAAAGGGGGCACAGATACGCAGTATTTT
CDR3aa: CASSSYDRAKGGTDTQYF

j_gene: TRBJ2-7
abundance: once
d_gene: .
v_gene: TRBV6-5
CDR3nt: TGTGCCAGCAGCCTGACAGGAGATAAGGAGCAGTACTTC
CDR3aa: CASSLTGDKEQYF

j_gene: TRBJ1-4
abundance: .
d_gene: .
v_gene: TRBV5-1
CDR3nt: TGCGCCAGCAGCTTGTCGGAGGGAGGCAAACTGTTTTTT
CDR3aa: CASSLSEGGKLFF

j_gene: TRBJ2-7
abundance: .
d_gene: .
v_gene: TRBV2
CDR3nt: TGTGCCAGCAGTTCTTCCGCATCTGGCTCCTACGAGCAGTACTTC
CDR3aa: CASSSSASGSYEQYF

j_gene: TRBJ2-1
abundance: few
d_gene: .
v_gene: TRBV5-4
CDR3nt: TGTGCCAGCAGCCAGCCTCGATACAATGAGCAGTTCTTC
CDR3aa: CASSQPRYNEQFF

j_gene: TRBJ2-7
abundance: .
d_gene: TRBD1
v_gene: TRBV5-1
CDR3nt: TGCGCCAGCAGCTTGGTCCTCGGACAGGCACCCTACGAGCAGTACTTC
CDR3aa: CASSLVLGQAPYEQYF

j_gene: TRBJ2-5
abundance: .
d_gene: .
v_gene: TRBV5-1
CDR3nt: TGCGCCAGCAGCTTGGGACAGCGAGAGACCCAGTACTTC
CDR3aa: CASSLGQRETQYF

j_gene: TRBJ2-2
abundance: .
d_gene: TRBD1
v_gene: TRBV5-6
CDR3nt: TGTGCCAGCAGCTTCGGGACAGGCAACGGGGAGCTGTTTTTT
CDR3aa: CASSFGTGNGELFF

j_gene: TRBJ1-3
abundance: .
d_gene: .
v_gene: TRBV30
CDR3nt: TGTGCCTGGACAGGGGCTGGAAACACCATATATTTT
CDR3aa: CAWTGAGNTIYF

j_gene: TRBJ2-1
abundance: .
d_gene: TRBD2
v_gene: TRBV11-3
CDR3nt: TGTGCCAGCAGCTTCTCCGGGACTAGCGGGAGCATCACCACCAATGAGCAGTTCTTC
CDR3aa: CASSFSGTSGSITTNEQFF

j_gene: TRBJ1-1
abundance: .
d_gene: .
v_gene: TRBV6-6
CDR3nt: TGTGCCAGCAGTTTGAGGTCGACTGAAGCTTTCTTT
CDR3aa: CASSLRSTEAFF

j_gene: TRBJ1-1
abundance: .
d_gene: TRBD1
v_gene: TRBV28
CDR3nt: TGTGCCAGCAGTCGACCCGTTGTAGACAGGGGAGCTTTCTTT
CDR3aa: CASSRPVVDRGAFF

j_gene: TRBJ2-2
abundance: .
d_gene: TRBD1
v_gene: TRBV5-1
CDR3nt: TGCGCCAGCAGCGATCCGGGACAGGGAAACACCGGGGAGCTGTTTTTT
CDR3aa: CASSDPGQGNTGELFF

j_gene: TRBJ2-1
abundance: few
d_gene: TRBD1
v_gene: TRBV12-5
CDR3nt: TGTGCTAGTGGTCACTGGGACAGGGGAAATGAGCAGTTCTTC
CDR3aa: CASGHWDRGNEQFF

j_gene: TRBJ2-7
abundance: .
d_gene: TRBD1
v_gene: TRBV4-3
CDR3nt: TGCGCCAGCAGCCCCTGGACAGGGGGCATCTACGAGCAGTACTTC
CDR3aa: CASSPWTGGIYEQYF

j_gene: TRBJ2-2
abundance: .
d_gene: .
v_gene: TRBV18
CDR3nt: TGTGCCAGCTCACCTAGCGACCCCACCGGGGAGCTGTTTTTT
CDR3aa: CASSPSDPTGELFF

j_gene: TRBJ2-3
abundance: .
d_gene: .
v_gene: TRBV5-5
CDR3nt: TGTGCCAGCAGCTTGGCCCGACAGAACACAGATACGCAGTATTTT
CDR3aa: CASSLARQNTDTQYF

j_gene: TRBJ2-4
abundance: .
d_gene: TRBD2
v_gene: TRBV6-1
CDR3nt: TGTGCCAGCAGTGAAACGACTAGCGGTAAAAACATTCAGTACTTC
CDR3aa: CASSETTSGKNIQYF

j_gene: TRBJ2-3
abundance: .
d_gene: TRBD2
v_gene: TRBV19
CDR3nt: TGTGCCAGTAGTATTGGTGTCGAGCGGGGGAACACAGATACGCAGTATTTT
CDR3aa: CASSIGVERGNTDTQYF

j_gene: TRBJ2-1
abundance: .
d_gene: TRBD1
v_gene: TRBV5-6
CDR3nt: TGTGCCAGCAGCGGGGGGACAGGGAAAATAGGGGAGCAGTTCTTC
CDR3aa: CASSGGTGKIGEQFF

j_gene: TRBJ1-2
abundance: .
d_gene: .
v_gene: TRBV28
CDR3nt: TGTGCCAGCAGTACCCGTGGAGGCTACACCTTC
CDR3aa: CASSTRGGYTF

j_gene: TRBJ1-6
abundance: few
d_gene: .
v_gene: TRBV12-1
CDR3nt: TGTGCCAGCAGCTGGTACAGGGAGGCTTTACCCAATTCACCCCTCCACTTT
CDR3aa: CASSWYREALPNSPLHF

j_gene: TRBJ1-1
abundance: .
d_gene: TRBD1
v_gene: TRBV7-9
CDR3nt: TGTGCCAGCAGCTTAGGACAGGGCGAGACTGAAGCTTTCTTT
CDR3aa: CASSLGQGETEAFF

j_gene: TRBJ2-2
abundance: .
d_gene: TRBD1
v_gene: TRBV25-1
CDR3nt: TGTGCCAGCAGGAGAACCGGACAGGGCGGTACCGGGGAGCTGTTTTTT
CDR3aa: CASRRTGQGGTGELFF

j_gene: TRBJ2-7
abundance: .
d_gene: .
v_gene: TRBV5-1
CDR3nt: TGCGCCAGCAGCTTGGGATTAGCCCAGGGAACATCCTACGAGCAGTACTTC
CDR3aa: CASSLGLAQGTSYEQYF

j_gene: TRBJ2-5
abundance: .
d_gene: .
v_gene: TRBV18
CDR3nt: TGTGCCAGCTCACCACGATGGGGGGCGCAAGGAGAGACCCAGTACTTC
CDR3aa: CASSPRWGAQGETQYF

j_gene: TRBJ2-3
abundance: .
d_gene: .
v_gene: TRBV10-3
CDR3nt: TGTGCCATCAGTGAGGGGACTGGGAGCACAGATACGCAGTATTTT
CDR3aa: CAISEGTGSTDTQYF

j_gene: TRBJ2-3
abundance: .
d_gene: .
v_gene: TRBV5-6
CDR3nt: TGTGCCAGCAGTCTGGGTCCTCTCACAGATACGCAGTATTTT
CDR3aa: CASSLGPLTDTQYF

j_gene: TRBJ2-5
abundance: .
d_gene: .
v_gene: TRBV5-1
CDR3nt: TGCGCCAGCAGCGAGACTAGTAGGGGGTTAGAGACCCAGTACTTC
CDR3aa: CASSETSRGLETQYF

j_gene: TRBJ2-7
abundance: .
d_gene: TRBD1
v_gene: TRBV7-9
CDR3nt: TGTGCCAGCAGCTTAGAAAGAGGACAGGGGGCTGAGGAGCAGTACTTC
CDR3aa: CASSLERGQGAEEQYF

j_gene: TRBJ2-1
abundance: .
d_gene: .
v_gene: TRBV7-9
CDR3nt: TGTGCCAGCAGCTTCGTCGAAGGTGGACAGTTCTTC
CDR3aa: CASSFVEGGQFF

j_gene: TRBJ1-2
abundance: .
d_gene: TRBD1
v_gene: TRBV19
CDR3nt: TGTGCCGTCGCCCGGGGGGGCACAGGGGGCGACTATGGCTACACCTTC
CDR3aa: CAVARGGTGGDYGYTF

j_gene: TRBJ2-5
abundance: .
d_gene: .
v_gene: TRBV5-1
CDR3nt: TGCGCCAGCAGCGTATCCTCGACGGGGGTCACGGAGACCCAGTACTTC
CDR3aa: CASSVSSTGVTETQYF

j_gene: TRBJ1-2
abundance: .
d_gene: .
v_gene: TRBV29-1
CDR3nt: TGCAGCGTTGAAACGGCAGGGAACACCTTC
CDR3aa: CSVETAGNTF

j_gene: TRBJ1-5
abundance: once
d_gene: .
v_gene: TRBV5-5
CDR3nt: TGTGCCAGCAGCTTAGATACAGGGTACGGTCAGCCCCAGCATTTT
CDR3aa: CASSLDTGYGQPQHF

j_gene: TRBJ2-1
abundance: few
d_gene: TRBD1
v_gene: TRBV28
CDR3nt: TGTGCCAGCAGTTTTTCACCGGGACAGGGAAACAATGAGCAGTTCTTC
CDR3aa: CASSFSPGQGNNEQFF

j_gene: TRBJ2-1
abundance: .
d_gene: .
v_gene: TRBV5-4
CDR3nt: TGTGCCAGCAGCTTGGGTGGGAGCTCCTACAATGAGCAGTTCTTC
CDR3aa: CASSLGGSSYNEQFF

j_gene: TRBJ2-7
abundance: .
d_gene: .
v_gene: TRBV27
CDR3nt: TGTGCCAGCAGAAAGACGGTCTACGAGCAGTACTTC
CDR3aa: CASRKTVYEQYF

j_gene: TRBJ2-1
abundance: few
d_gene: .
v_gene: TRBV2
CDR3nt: TGTGCCAGCAGTGAAGCAATTAGTGAGCAGTTCTTC
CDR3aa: CASSEAISEQFF

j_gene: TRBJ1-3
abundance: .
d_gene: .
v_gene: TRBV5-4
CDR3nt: TGTGCCAGCAGCTGGGGTGGTGGGCGCCGCTCTGGAAACACCATATATTTT
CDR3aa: CASSWGGGRRSGNTIYF

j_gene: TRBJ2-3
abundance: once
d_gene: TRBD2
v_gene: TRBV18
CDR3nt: TGTGCCAGCTCACCACTTTCAGCGGGGGGACTCACAGATACGCAGTATTTT
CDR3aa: CASSPLSAGGLTDTQYF

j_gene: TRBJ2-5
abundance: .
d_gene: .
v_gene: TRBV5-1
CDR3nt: TGCGCCAGCTCCGAACAACAGGGTTCGCGGGAGACCCAGTACTTC
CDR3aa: CASSEQQGSRETQYF

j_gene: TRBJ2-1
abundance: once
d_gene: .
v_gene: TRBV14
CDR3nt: TGTGCCAGCAGCCAAGTAACTAGCTCTGAGCAGTTCTTC
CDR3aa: CASSQVTSSEQFF

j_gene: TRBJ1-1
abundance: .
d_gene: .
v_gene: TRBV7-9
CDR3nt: TGTGCCAGCAGCTTCGACAGGAGGGACACTGAAGCTTTCTTT
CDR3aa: CASSFDRRDTEAFF

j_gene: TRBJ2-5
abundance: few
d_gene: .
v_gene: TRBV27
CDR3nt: TGTGCCAGCAGTACGCCCCAGGGGGGGGGAGAGACCCAGTACTTC
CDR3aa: CASSTPQGGGETQYF

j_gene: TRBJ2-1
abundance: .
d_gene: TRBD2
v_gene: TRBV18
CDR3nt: TGTGCCAGCTCACCACCGGTAGCGGGAGGCACTGAGCAGTTCTTC
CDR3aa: CASSPPVAGGTEQFF

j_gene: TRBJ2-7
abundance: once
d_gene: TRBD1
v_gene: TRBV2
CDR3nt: TGTGCCAGCGGCACGGGACAGGGGAACTACGAGCAGTACTTC
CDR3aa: CASGTGQGNYEQYF

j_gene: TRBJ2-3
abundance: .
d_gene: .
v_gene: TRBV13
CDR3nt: TGTGCCAGCACCTTGGGTCAACGGGCAGGGGGCACAGATACGCAGTATTTT
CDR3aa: CASTLGQRAGGTDTQYF

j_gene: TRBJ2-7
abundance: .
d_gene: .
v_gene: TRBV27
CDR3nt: TGTGCCAGCAGCCGTGATTACGAGGGGACCTACGAGCAGTACTTC
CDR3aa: CASSRDYEGTYEQYF

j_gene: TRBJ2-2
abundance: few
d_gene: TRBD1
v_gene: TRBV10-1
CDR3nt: TGCGCCAGCAGTGAGCGACAGGGGACCGGGGAGCTGTTTTTT
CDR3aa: CASSERQGTGELFF

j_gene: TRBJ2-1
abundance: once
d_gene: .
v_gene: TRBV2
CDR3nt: TGTGCCAGCGAGGGGAATGAGCAGTTCTTC
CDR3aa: CASEGNEQFF

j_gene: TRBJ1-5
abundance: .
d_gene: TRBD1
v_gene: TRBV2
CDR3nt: TGTGCCAGCAGTGACAAGGGGGCAGATCAGCCCCAGCATTTT
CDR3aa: CASSDKGADQPQHF

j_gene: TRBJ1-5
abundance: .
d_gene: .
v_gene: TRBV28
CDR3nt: TGTGCCAGCAGTTTATTCGGCAGGAATCAGCCCCAGCATTTT
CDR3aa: CASSLFGRNQPQHF

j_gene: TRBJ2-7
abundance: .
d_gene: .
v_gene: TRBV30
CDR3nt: TGTGCCTGGAGTGTAGGGACTGTTTACGAGCAGTACTTC
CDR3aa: CAWSVGTVYEQYF

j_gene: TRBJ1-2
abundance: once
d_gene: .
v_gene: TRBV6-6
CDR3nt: TGTGCCAGCGCCACAAATACAGGGATTTACTATGGCTACACCTTC
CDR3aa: CASATNTGIYYGYTF

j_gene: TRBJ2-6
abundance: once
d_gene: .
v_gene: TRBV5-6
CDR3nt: TGTGCCAGCAGCTTGGACGTTTTTGGGGCCAACGTCCTGACTTTC
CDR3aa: CASSLDVFGANVLTF